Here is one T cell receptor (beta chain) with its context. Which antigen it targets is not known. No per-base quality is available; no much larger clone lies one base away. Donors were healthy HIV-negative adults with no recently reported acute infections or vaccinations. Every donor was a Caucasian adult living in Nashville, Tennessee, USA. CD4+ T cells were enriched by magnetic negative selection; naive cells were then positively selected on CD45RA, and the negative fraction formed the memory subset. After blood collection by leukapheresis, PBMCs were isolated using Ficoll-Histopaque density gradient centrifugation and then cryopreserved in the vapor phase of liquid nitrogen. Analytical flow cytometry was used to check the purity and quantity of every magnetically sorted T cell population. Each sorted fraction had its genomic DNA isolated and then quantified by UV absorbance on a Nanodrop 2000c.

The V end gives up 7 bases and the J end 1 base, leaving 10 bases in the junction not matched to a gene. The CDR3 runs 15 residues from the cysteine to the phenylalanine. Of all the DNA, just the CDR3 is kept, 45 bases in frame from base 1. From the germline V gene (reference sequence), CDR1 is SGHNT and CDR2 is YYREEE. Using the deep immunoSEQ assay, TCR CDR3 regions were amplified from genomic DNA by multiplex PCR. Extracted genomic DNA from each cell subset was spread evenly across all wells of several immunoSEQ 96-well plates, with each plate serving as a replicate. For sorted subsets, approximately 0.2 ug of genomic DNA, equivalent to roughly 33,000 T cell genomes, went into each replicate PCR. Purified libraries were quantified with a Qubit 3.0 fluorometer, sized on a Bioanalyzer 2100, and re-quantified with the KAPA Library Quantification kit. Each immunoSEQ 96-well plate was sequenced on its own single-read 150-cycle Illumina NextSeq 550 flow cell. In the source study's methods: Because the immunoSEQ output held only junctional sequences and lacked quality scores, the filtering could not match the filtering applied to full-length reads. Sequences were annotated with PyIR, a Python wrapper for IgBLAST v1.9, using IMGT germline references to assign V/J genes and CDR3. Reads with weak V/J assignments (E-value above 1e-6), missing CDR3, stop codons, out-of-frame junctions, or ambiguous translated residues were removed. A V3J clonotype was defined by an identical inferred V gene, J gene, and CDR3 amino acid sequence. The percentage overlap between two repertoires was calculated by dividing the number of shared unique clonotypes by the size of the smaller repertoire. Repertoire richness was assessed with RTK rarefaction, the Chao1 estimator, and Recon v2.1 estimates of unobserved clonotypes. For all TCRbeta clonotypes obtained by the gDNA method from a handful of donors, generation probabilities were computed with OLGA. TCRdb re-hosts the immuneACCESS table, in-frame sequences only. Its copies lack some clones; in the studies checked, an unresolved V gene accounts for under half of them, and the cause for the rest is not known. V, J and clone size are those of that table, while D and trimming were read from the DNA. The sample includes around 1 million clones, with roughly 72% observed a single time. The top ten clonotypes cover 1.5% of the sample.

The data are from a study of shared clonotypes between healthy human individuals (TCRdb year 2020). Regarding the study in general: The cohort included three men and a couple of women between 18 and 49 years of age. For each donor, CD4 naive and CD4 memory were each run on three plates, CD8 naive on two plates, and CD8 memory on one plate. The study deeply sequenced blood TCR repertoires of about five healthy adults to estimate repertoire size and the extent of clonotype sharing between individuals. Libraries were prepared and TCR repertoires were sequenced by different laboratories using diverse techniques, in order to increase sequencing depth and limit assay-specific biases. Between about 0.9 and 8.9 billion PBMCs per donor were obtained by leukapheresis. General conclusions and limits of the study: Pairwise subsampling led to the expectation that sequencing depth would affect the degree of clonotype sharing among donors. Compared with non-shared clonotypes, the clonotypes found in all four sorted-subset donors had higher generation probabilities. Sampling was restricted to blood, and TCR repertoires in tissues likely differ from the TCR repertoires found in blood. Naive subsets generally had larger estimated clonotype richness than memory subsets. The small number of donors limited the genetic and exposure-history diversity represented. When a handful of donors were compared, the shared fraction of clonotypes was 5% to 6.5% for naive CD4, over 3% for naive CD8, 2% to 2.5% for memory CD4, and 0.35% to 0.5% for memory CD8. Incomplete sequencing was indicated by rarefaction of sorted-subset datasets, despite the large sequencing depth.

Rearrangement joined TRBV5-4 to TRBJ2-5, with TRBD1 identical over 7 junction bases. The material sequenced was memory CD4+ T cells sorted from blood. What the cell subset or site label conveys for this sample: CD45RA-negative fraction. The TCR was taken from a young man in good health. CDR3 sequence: CASGDRKTGQETQYF. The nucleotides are TGTGCCAGCGGGGACAGAAAGACGGGCCAAGAGACCCAGTACTTC.